The 29 T cell receptor beta chains presented below share a single source sample, sequenced in a study of blood T cell repertoires in COVID-19. Libraries were prepared by immunoSEQ multiplex PCR; TCRdb keeps only in-frame clonotypes and omits some of them. Here the sample spans about 210,000 clones, about 78% being singletons. Input material: peripheral blood. These receptors came from a woman aged 70 to 79 with acute or convalescent COVID-19.

The rearrangement joins TRBV6-4 to TRBJ2-7; 11 bases line up with TRBD1. The CDR3 runs 17 residues. Trimming took 6 bases from V and 5 from J; bases not matched to a gene: 15. The V gene's germline CDR1 is MRHNA and CDR2 SNTAGT. CDR3 residues: CASRADPPGQGADEQYV. The CDR3 bases are TGTGCCAGCAGAGCCGACCCCCCTGGACAGGGGGCCGACGAGCAGTACGTC.

This CDR3 is CASSYRPLGEQYF. CDR3 bases: TGTGCCAGCAGTTACCGGCCCCTAGGCGAGCAGTACTTC. This chain uses TRBV6-2 or TRBV6-3 with TRBJ2-7; D unresolved. The V and J ends lost 2 bases and 6 bases respectively, with 11 bases between them. Germline V gives CDR1 MNHEY, CDR2 SVGEGT. The CDR3 has 13 residues.

The chain's CDR3 is CASSLVGYSNQPQHF. In DNA form, the CDR3 reads TGTGCCAGCAGTTTAGTCGGTTATAGCAATCAGCCCCAGCATTTT. The V and J genes are TRBV27 and TRBJ1-5; D not certain. Germline assignment: CDR1 MNHEY and CDR2 SMNVEV (reference sequence). Trimming cost V 2 bases and J 0 bases, with 8 bases left between them. The CDR3 covers 15 residues.

V is TRBV11-3 and J is TRBJ2-1, with unresolved D. The CDR3 length is 13 residues. Germline V gene lookup returns CDR1 SGHNT and CDR2 YENEEA. V lost 1 base and J 7 bases, leaving 8 bases between the germline ends. CDR3 sequence reads: CASSLGRYNEQFF. The DNA for the CDR3 is TGTGCCAGCAGCTTAGGTCGGTATAATGAGCAGTTCTTC.

The V and J genes are TRBV5-8 and TRBJ1-1; perhaps TRBD1 as D (6 bases). The CDR3 extends over 16 amino acids. CDR1 is SGHTS, CDR2 YDEGEE, per germline. V lost 0 bases and J 1 base, leaving 13 bases between the germline ends. The DNA of the CDR3 is TGTGCCAGCAGCTTGGAGGGGGGGGAGTGGAACACTGAAGCTTTCTTT. This gives the protein CASSLEGGEWNTEAFF.

The rearrangement uses TRBV11-2 and TRBJ1-4; perhaps TRBD1 as D (5 bases). V was clipped by 5 bases and J by 8 bases, with 15 bases between them. There are 14 residues in the CDR3. Germline-derived CDR1 and CDR2 are SGHAT and FQNNGV. The CDR3 bases are TGTGCCAGCAGCAGGGCAGGGCCGAGGGAAAAACTGTTTTTT. Translated: CASSRAGPREKLFF.

This chain joins TRBV18 and TRBJ2-1, with 16 nucleotides matching TRBD2. The trim removed 3 bases at V and 8 bases at J, leaving 7 bases unmatched. The germline V gene has CDR1 KGHSH and CDR2 LQKENI. CDR3 size: 17 residues. This chain's CDR3 is CASSPGTSGGAFHEQFF. CDR3 sequence (DNA): TGTGCCAGCTCACCCGGGACTAGCGGGGGGGCGTTTCATGAGCAGTTCTTC.

The V gene is TRBV19, the J gene TRBJ2-2; possibly TRBD1 for D (5 bases). The V and J ends lost 5 bases and 10 bases respectively, with 8 bases between them. Germline assignment: CDR1 LNHDA and CDR2 SQIVND (reference sequence). This CDR3 is built from 11 residues. The CDR3 spells CASSQGEELFF. The CDR3 DNA follows: TGTGCCAGTAGTCAGGGTGAGGAGCTGTTTTTT.

The chain has TRBV7-2 and TRBJ2-6, with 7 bases identical to TRBD1. V lost 7 bases and J lost 2; bases outside the gene matches: 2. Germline V gene sequence: CDR1 SGHTA, CDR2 FQGNSA. The CDR3 totals 14 residues. The CDR3 reads CASTRGTGANVLTF. The CDR3 coding sequence is TGTGCCAGCACCAGGGGGACTGGGGCCAACGTCCTGACTTTC.

This chain uses TRBV3-1 (or the pseudogene TRBV3-2) with TRBJ2-1; D is undetermined. V was clipped by 4 bases and J by 4 bases, with 8 bases between them. The CDR3 length is 13 residues. Germline values: CDR1 LGHDT, CDR2 YNNKEL (reference sequence). This CDR3 reads CASSPHGYNEQFF. The CDR3 nucleotides read TGTGCCAGCAGCCCCCACGGTTACAATGAGCAGTTCTTC.

This chain uses TRBV5-5 with TRBJ2-3; no clear D. V lost 0 bases and J lost 2, with 13 bases in between. CDR3 size: 16 residues. Per germline, CDR1 SGHKS and CDR2 YYEKEE (reference sequence). The CDR3: CASSLELGRHTDTQYF. The CDR3, as DNA: TGTGCCAGCAGCTTGGAGCTGGGCAGACACACAGATACGCAGTATTTT.

V usage is TRBV5-1 and J usage is TRBJ2-6, with 9 bases fitting TRBD2. CDR3 length equals 20 residues. V dropped 4 bases and J dropped 4; count of bases not matched to a gene: 18. In germline, CDR1 is SGHRS, CDR2 YFSETQ. The CDR3 region has the DNA TGCGCCAGCAGCCTCCCGGGGACTCGCGGGGGGGCAGCCGGGGCCAACGTCCTGACTTTC. It specifies CASSLPGTRGGAAGANVLTF.

This clone appeared once. V usage is TRBV12-3 or TRBV12-4 and J usage is TRBJ2-2, with TRBD1 matching 7 bases. V trimming: 5 bases; J trimming: 7 bases; junction bases outside the gene matches: 4. The CDR3 is 13 residues long. CDR3 bases: TGTGCCAGCAGTCTCGGACAGGACGGGGAGCTGTTTTTT. This translates into CASSLGQDGELFF.

V is TRBV6-4 and J is TRBJ2-1, with unresolved D. Per germline, CDR1 MRHNA and CDR2 SNTAGT. This CDR3 comprises 13 residues. Trimming took off 4 bases at V and 4 bases at J, with 8 bases between the two ends. The CDR3 DNA sequence: TGTGCCAGCAGTGTTGGGCAATACAATGAGCAGTTCTTC. Translating gives CASSVGQYNEQFF.

The chain joins TRBV24-1 to TRBJ2-1; perhaps TRBD2 as D (6 bases). Germline V gives CDR1 KGHDR, CDR2 SFDVKD. V was shortened by 5 bases and J by 4 bases, with 14 bases between the two germline ends. There are 15 residues in the CDR3. The CDR3 sequence is CATSVVSGSYNEQFF. The DNA for the CDR3 is TGTGCCACCAGTGTCGTTAGCGGAAGTTACAATGAGCAGTTCTTC.

The chain is built from TRBV7-9 and TRBJ1-5; D unresolved. Between the trimmed V and J ends, which lost 4 bases and 11 bases, there was a span of 18 bases. This CDR3 is built from 14 residues. The germline V gene has CDR1 SEHNR and CDR2 FQNEAQ (reference sequence). For the CDR3, the DNA is TGTGCCAGCAGCTGGAGGGAAGTGGGTATGGCCCAGCATTTT. Translation: CASSWREVGMAQHF.

CDR3 sequence: CASSLAQNQPQHF. CDR3 nucleotide sequence: TGTGCCAGCAGCTTAGCCCAGAATCAGCCCCAGCATTTT. The genes are TRBV7-8 and TRBJ1-5; D is unresolved. Per germline, CDR1 SGHVS and CDR2 FQNEAQ. The CDR3 runs to 13 residues. V dropped 0 bases and J dropped 4 bases, with 4 bases sitting between them.

This chain links TRBV5-5 with TRBJ2-7; D possibly corresponds to TRBD1 (6 bases). The germline V gene has CDR1 SGHKS and CDR2 YYEKEE (reference sequence). The length of the CDR3 is 14 residues. The V end lost 0 bases, the J end lost 4 bases, and 11 bases lay between the germline ends. CDR3 nucleotide sequence: TGTGCCAGCAGCTTGGCCGACAGGCTGTACGAGCAGTACTTC. It encodes CASSLADRLYEQYF.

The table lists this clone with a count of one. The chain employs TRBV6-5 and TRBJ1-5, with D possibly being TRBD1 (5 bases). The CDR3 loop spans 16 amino acids. Trimming stripped 4 bases from V and 3 bases from J, with 16 bases between. CDR1 is MNHEY, CDR2 SVGAGI, per germline. CDR3 in DNA: TGTGCCAGCAGTTCTACGGGACTGAGTTCCAATCAGCCCCAGCATTTT. Its protein product is CASSSTGLSSNQPQHF.

This chain links TRBV24-1 with TRBJ2-3, with a possible D match to TRBD1 (6 bases). V shed 5 bases and J shed 8 bases, with 7 bases lying between them. Germline V gene sequence: CDR1 KGHDR, CDR2 SFDVKD. The CDR3 has 11 residues. The CDR3 DNA reads TGTGCCACCAGTGGAGGGGGTACGCAGTATTTT. Translated, it gives CATSGGGTQYF.

The V call is TRBV7-2, the J call TRBJ2-3; TRBD1 is a possible D gene (5 bases). Trimming took 7 bases from V and 2 from J, leaving 10 bases between them. This CDR3 comprises 13 residues. Looked up from germline, CDR1 is SGHTA and CDR2 is FQGNSA. Written as DNA, the CDR3 is TGTGCCAGCACAGGGTCCTACACAGATACGCAGTATTTT. This translates into CASTGSYTDTQYF.

This chain uses TRBV3-1 (or the pseudogene TRBV3-2) with TRBJ2-3; D unclear. V lost 0 bases and J 1 base, leaving 5 bases between the germline ends. Germline V lookup: CDR1 LGHDT, CDR2 YNNKEL (reference sequence). The CDR3 loop spans 14 amino acids. CDR3 nucleotide sequence: TGTGCCAGCAGCCAAGATCGGGGCACAGATACGCAGTATTTT. Its protein is CASSQDRGTDTQYF.

V usage is TRBV6-5 and J usage is TRBJ1-2, with 8 bases fitting TRBD1. Germline V gives CDR1 MNHEY, CDR2 SVGAGI. This CDR3 is 15 amino acids long. Germline trimming cut 7 bases from V and 2 bases from J; bases unmatched to any gene: 9. The chain's CDR3 is CASNLGQGLNYGYTF. In DNA form, the CDR3 reads TGTGCCAGCAACCTTGGACAGGGACTCAACTATGGCTACACCTTC.

This clone appeared once. The CDR3 sequence is CASSRNRNEQFF. The CDR3 nucleotides are TGTGCCAGCAGCCGAAATCGGAATGAGCAGTTCTTC. The J gene is TRBJ2-1, the V gene TRBV7-9, with D unresolved. Germline V lookup: CDR1 SEHNR, CDR2 FQNEAQ (reference sequence). This CDR3 contains 12 residues. V lost 5 bases and J lost 7, with 9 bases in between.

This clone has just a few counts. This sample also contains other DNA sequences that code for the same CDR3. V gene TRBV5-1 combines with J gene TRBJ2-3; a possible D gene is TRBD2 (7 bases). This CDR3 contains 14 residues. From germline, CDR1 is SGHRS and CDR2 YFSETQ. V was trimmed by 4 bases and J by 2 bases, leaving 11 bases between them. In nucleotides, the CDR3 is TGCGCCAGCAGCCCGGGGGGCACCACAGATACGCAGTATTTT. It translates to CASSPGGTTDTQYF. Supplemented by reference TRBV5-1 and TRBJ2-3, the full variable domain reads KAGVTQTPRYLIKTRGQQVTLSCSPISGHRSVSWYQQTPGQGLQFLFEYFSETQRNKGNFPGRFSGRQFSNSRSEMNVSTLELGDSALYLCASSPGGTTDTQYFGPGTRLTVL.

This chain links TRBV7-6 with TRBJ2-2; tentatively, D is TRBD2 (6 bases). The CDR3 is 16 amino acids. Germline assignment: CDR1 SGHVS and CDR2 FNYEAQ. V was shortened by 11 bases and J by 5 bases, with 24 bases between the two germline ends. The CDR3 coding sequence is TGTGCCTCCAGCGGCCGGGGCAGGGAGGCAACCGGGGAGCTGTTTTTT. This translates into CASSGRGREATGELFF.

The rearrangement links TRBV7-2 to TRBJ2-2; tentative D call: TRBD2 (5 bases). This CDR3 is built from 14 residues. V lost 8 bases to trimming and J lost 6 bases, with 16 bases between them. Germline CDR1 SGHTA, CDR2 FQGNSA. Here the CDR3 DNA reads TGTGCCAGCTCCGTTCCGGGGTCCCCCGGGGAGCTGTTTTTT. This sequence encodes CASSVPGSPGELFF.

This clone was seen only once. CDR3 DNA: TGTGCCAGCAGCCGCGGCGGGGATAGCAATCAGCCCCAGCATTTT. Amino acids: CASSRGGDSNQPQHF. The rearrangement uses TRBV11-2 and TRBJ1-5; D is unresolved. CDR1 is SGHAT, CDR2 FQNNGV, per germline. This CDR3 spans 15 amino acids. The V and J ends lost 5 bases and 0 bases respectively, with 11 bases between them.

The chain has TRBV5-1 and TRBJ2-3; TRBD2 aligns across 14 bases. J lost 1 base, V lost 0 bases, and 4 bases had no gene match. The CDR3 totals 18 residues. Germline lookup yields CDR1 SGHRS and CDR2 YFSETQ. CDR3 nucleotides: TGCGCCAGCAGCTTGGGACTAGCGGGGGGGCAGGGCACAGATACGCAGTATTTT. As protein: CASSLGLAGGQGTDTQYF.